The 8 T cell receptor beta chains below were found in one sample sequenced in a study of blood T cell repertoires in COVID-19 (TCRdb year 2020). Libraries were made using the immunoSEQ multiplex PCR assay. The table was pulled from immuneACCESS by TCRdb, which kept in-frame rearrangements only. Such tables lose some clones; where checked, under half of the loss comes from unresolved V genes, and the rest has no known cause. For this sample the table gives fewer than 250,000 clones, of which around 80% were detected only once. The top ten constitute around 2% of the sample. Sequencing was done on a sample of peripheral blood. Receptor source: a woman of 80 years or more with acute or convalescent COVID-19.

The chain carries TRBV27 and TRBJ1-4; TRBD1 matches 9 bases. Per germline, CDR1 MNHEY and CDR2 SMNVEV (reference sequence). The CDR3 has 15 residues. After removal of 5 bases from V and 7 bases from J, the junction contained 8 bases not matched to a gene. The CDR3 reads CASSDPTGGSEKLFF. Written as DNA, the CDR3 is TGTGCCAGCAGTGACCCGACAGGGGGTAGTGAAAAACTGTTTTTT.

This clone was detected only once. The rearrangement uses TRBV24-1 and TRBJ1-5; tentative D call: TRBD1 (5 bases). The germline V gene encodes CDR1 KGHDR and CDR2 SFDVKD. V shed 3 bases and J shed 1 base, with 9 bases lying between them. This CDR3 region has 15 residues. Here the CDR3 reads CATSDNGGSNQPQHF. CDR3 DNA sequence: TGTGCCACCAGTGATAATGGGGGGAGCAATCAGCCCCAGCATTTT.

J is TRBJ2-1 and V is TRBV3-1 (or the pseudogene TRBV3-2); 16 bases fit TRBD2. With V trimmed by 3 bases and J by 12 bases, 5 bases remained unmatched. This CDR3 spans 15 amino acids. Germline-derived CDR1 and CDR2 are LGHDT and YNNKEL (reference sequence). The CDR3: CASSQGLAGGLRQFF. CDR3 nucleotide sequence: TGTGCCAGCAGCCAGGGACTAGCGGGGGGGCTTAGGCAGTTCTTC.

The genes are TRBV28 and TRBJ1-2; no clear D gene. The CDR3 covers 14 residues. Germline V lookup: CDR1 MDHEN, CDR2 SYDVKM. V was cut by 3 bases and J by 4 bases, with 12 bases left in between. The CDR3 DNA sequence: TGTGCCAGCAGTTTTAGGAGTGAACCCTATGGCTACACCTTC. Translated, it gives CASSFRSEPYGYTF.

The J gene is TRBJ1-6, the V gene TRBV6-2 or TRBV6-3, with D maybe TRBD1 (5 bases). Per germline, CDR1 MNHEY and CDR2 SVGEGT. This CDR3 spans 15 amino acids. V was cut by 2 bases and J by 6 bases, with 11 bases left in between. For the CDR3, the DNA is TGTGCCAGCAGTTACACAGGACAAGCTAATTCACCCCTCCACTTT. It yields the protein CASSYTGQANSPLHF.

V and J are TRBV4-3 and TRBJ2-2; D ambiguous. Germline V gene lookup returns CDR1 LGHNA and CDR2 YSLEER. The CDR3 consists of 14 residues. V gave up 1 base and J gave up 6 bases, with 9 bases separating them. The CDR3 DNA follows: TGCGCCAGCAGCCAAGTGTTTTTCTCCGGGGAGCTGTTTTTT. This codes for CASSQVFFSGELFF.

The V call is TRBV6-6, the J call TRBJ1-1; no definite D call. The V gene's germline CDR1 is MNHNY and CDR2 SVGAGI (reference sequence). Trimming removed 2 bases from V and 1 base from J, with 14 bases in between. The CDR3 has 16 amino acids. Written as DNA, the CDR3 is TGTGCCAGCAGTTACGGTACACGAAACAGGAACACTGAAGCTTTCTTT. Amino acids: CASSYGTRNRNTEAFF.

In DNA, the CDR3 is TGTGCCAGTAGCGGCGGGAGGGCCCACCACGAGCAGTACTTC. Amino acid sequence: CASSGGRAHHEQYF. V is TRBV19 and J is TRBJ2-7, with 9 bases fitting TRBD2. Germline values: CDR1 LNHDA, CDR2 SQIVND (reference sequence). The trim removed 6 bases at V and 5 bases at J, leaving 8 bases unmatched. CDR3 size: 14 residues.